A selection of T cell receptor beta chains follows, all from one sample in a study of tumor-infiltrating lymphocytes in primary liver carcinoma. TCRdb independently ran MiXCR on the multiplex PCR reads; one entry per CDR3 protein. Here the sample spans about 310,000 distinct CDR3 sequences, approximately 60% being singletons. Sample: peripheral blood. These receptors originate from a man in his forties with primary liver carcinoma and hepatitis B virus infection. The CDR3 runs from the conserved cysteine through the conserved F or W. A D gene is named only where the DNA matches it firmly. Size values are once, few and many counts, or a class for expanded clones, and some rows have none.

D gene: -; J gene: TRBJ2-5; V gene: TRBV11-1; clone size: -; CDR3 DNA: TGTGCCAGCGGCTCTTACCCGGGACTGGCCGGGGAGACCCAGTACTTC; CDR3 protein: CASGSYPGLAGETQYF
D gene: -; J gene: TRBJ1-2; V gene: TRBV4-3; clone size: few; CDR3 DNA: TGCGCCAGCAGCCAAGATATAAATCGGGGGCGTTTTATCTATGGCTACACCTTC; CDR3 protein: CASSQDINRGRFIYGYTF
D gene: -; J gene: TRBJ2-5; V gene: TRBV2; clone size: -; CDR3 DNA: TGTGCCGGGGGGACGGATCAAGAGACCCAGTACTTC; CDR3 protein: CAGGTDQETQYF
D gene: TRBD1; J gene: TRBJ1-2; V gene: TRBV11-2; clone size: -; CDR3 DNA: TGTGTCAGCAGCTTAGACGACAGGGGGCAGTACTATGGCTACACCTTC; CDR3 protein: CVSSLDDRGQYYGYTF
D gene: -; J gene: TRBJ1-4; V gene: TRBV12-3/TRBV12-4; clone size: -; CDR3 DNA: TGCGCCATCAGTACCTCCGGGACAGAAAAACTGTTTTTT; CDR3 protein: CAISTSGTEKLFF
D gene: -; J gene: TRBJ1-5; V gene: TRBV12-3/TRBV12-4; clone size: -; CDR3 DNA: TGCGCCAGCATGCGGGGACCGTACAGGGAACAGTCCCAACATTTT; CDR3 protein: CASMRGPYREQSQHF
D gene: -; J gene: TRBJ1-5; V gene: TRBV6-1; clone size: many; CDR3 DNA: TGTGCCAGCAGTGAAAGGGGGTTCTATCAGCCCCAGCATTTT; CDR3 protein: CASSERGFYQPQHF
D gene: -; J gene: TRBJ2-3; V gene: TRBV10-1; clone size: many; CDR3 DNA: TGCGCCAGCAGTGAGTCGTGGGACCCCACAGATACGCAGTATTTT; CDR3 protein: CASSESWDPTDTQYF
D gene: TRBD1; J gene: TRBJ2-1; V gene: TRBV4-3; clone size: once; CDR3 DNA: TGCGCAAGCAGCCGGGACAGGTTATACAATGAGCTGTTCTTC; CDR3 protein: CASSRDRLYNELFF
D gene: -; J gene: TRBJ2-5; V gene: TRBV6-5; clone size: many; CDR3 DNA: TGTGCCAGCAGCACCAACCTTCGATCCCGAAAGACCCAGTACTTC; CDR3 protein: CASSTNLRSRKTQYF
D gene: -; J gene: TRBJ2-1; V gene: TRBV6-5; clone size: many; CDR3 DNA: TGTGCCAGCAGTTACTCCTTAGCTGCGCTAAATGAGCAGTTCTTC; CDR3 protein: CASSYSLAALNEQFF
D gene: -; J gene: TRBJ1-2; V gene: TRBV14; clone size: few; CDR3 DNA: TGTGCCAGCAGCCAAGGGGGAACCTATGGCTACACCTTC; CDR3 protein: CASSQGGTYGYTF
D gene: TRBD2; J gene: TRBJ2-5; V gene: TRBV5-1; clone size: -; CDR3 DNA: TGCGCCAGCAGCTTTGGACTAGCGGGATTCGAGACCCAGTACTTC; CDR3 protein: CASSFGLAGFETQYF
D gene: TRBD2; J gene: TRBJ2-1; V gene: TRBV4-2; clone size: many; CDR3 DNA: TGTGCCAGCAGCCAACGGACTAGCGGAGGTCGCTCCTACAATGAGCAGTTCTTC; CDR3 protein: CASSQRTSGGRSYNEQFF
D gene: -; J gene: TRBJ2-1; V gene: TRBV5-1; clone size: few; CDR3 DNA: TGCGCCAGCAGCCCCTCCACAGACCCCTACAATGAGCAGTTCTTC; CDR3 protein: CASSPSTDPYNEQFF
D gene: TRBD1; J gene: TRBJ2-7; V gene: TRBV28; clone size: many; CDR3 DNA: TGTGCCAGCAGTTATGACAGGGAGTTCGAGCAGTACTTC; CDR3 protein: CASSYDREFEQYF
D gene: -; J gene: TRBJ2-7; V gene: TRBV12-3/TRBV12-4; clone size: -; CDR3 DNA: TGTGCCAGTGGTCACGGAGGCCTCGAGCAGTACTTC; CDR3 protein: CASGHGGLEQYF
D gene: -; J gene: TRBJ2-7; V gene: TRBV4-2; clone size: -; CDR3 DNA: TGTACCAGCAGCCTCGAGGGGGGAGGAACCTACGAGCAGTATTTC; CDR3 protein: CTSSLEGGGTYEQYF
D gene: TRBD1; J gene: TRBJ2-2; V gene: TRBV11-3; clone size: -; CDR3 DNA: TGTGACAGCAGTCGGGACAGGATGAACACCGTGGAGCTGTTTTTT; CDR3 protein: CDSSRDRMNTVELFF
D gene: -; J gene: TRBJ1-1; V gene: TRBV6-2/TRBV6-3; clone size: many; CDR3 DNA: TGTGCCAGCAGTTACTTAGTGGAAGCTTTCTTT; CDR3 protein: CASSYLVEAFF
D gene: TRBD2; J gene: TRBJ2-7; V gene: TRBV6-5; clone size: many; CDR3 DNA: TGTGCCAGCAGGAAGACTAGCTACCCCTACGAGCAGTACTTC; CDR3 protein: CASRKTSYPYEQYF
D gene: -; J gene: TRBJ1-2; V gene: TRBV4-2; clone size: many; CDR3 DNA: TGTGCCAGCAGCCAAGATACAGGGTCTGGCTACACCTTC; CDR3 protein: CASSQDTGSGYTF
D gene: -; J gene: TRBJ2-1; V gene: TRBV6-2/TRBV6-3; clone size: -; CDR3 DNA: TGTGTCAGCAGAACCCTCCGGGTGGCCAATGAGCAGTTCTTC; CDR3 protein: CVSRTLRVANEQFF
D gene: -; J gene: TRBJ2-3; V gene: TRBV4-3; clone size: -; CDR3 DNA: TGCGCCAGCAGCCAAGATTACAATCAGTCCCAGTATTTT; CDR3 protein: CASSQDYNQSQYF
D gene: TRBD2; J gene: TRBJ2-1; V gene: TRBV10-3; clone size: many; CDR3 DNA: TGTGCCATCAGTGTCGGGCTAGCGGGATACAATGAGCAGTTCTTC; CDR3 protein: CAISVGLAGYNEQFF
D gene: TRBD1; J gene: TRBJ1-4; V gene: TRBV7-9; clone size: few; CDR3 DNA: TGTGCCAGCAGCTCACAGGGGGGTAATGAAAAACTGTTTTTT; CDR3 protein: CASSSQGGNEKLFF
D gene: TRBD2; J gene: TRBJ2-5; V gene: TRBV6-6; clone size: -; CDR3 DNA: TGTGCCAGCAGTTACACGAGGGGAGGGCAGGAGACCCAGTACTTC; CDR3 protein: CASSYTRGGQETQYF
D gene: -; J gene: TRBJ1-1; V gene: TRBV11-3; clone size: medium-sized; CDR3 DNA: TGTGCCAGCAGCTTAGGTCCAGACGCTGAAGCTTTCTTT; CDR3 protein: CASSLGPDAEAFF
D gene: -; J gene: TRBJ1-6; V gene: TRBV11-1; clone size: once; CDR3 DNA: TGTGCCATCAGGATCCCCGGATCACCCCTCCACTTC; CDR3 protein: CAIRIPGSPLHF
D gene: TRBD2; J gene: TRBJ2-1; V gene: TRBV4-3; clone size: -; CDR3 DNA: TGCGCCAGCAGTGATCAGCGGGGGCACTACAGTGAGCGGTTCTTC; CDR3 protein: CASSDQRGHYSERFF
D gene: -; J gene: TRBJ2-3; V gene: TRBV12-3/TRBV12-4; clone size: many; CDR3 DNA: TGTGCCAGCACCGGCGGGTTAGAGACGTGGACAGATACGCAGTATTTT; CDR3 protein: CASTGGLETWTDTQYF
D gene: -; J gene: TRBJ1-1; V gene: TRBV5-1; clone size: -; CDR3 DNA: TGCGCCAGCAGCGTAAACAGGGTGGCGGGCACTGAAGCTTTCTTT; CDR3 protein: CASSVNRVAGTEAFF
D gene: TRBD2; J gene: TRBJ2-5; V gene: TRBV5-1; clone size: -; CDR3 DNA: TGCGCCAGCAGCTTGGCACTAGCGGGAGCCCTAGAGACCCAGTACTTC; CDR3 protein: CASSLALAGALETQYF
D gene: -; J gene: TRBJ2-7; V gene: TRBV20-1; clone size: few; CDR3 DNA: TGCAGTGCTAGATCCCCAGGGACATACTACGAGCAGTACTTC; CDR3 protein: CSARSPGTYYEQYF
D gene: -; J gene: TRBJ1-6; V gene: TRBV14; clone size: many; CDR3 DNA: TGTGCCAGCGGAACGGTTGATAATTCACCCCTCCACTTT; CDR3 protein: CASGTVDNSPLHF
D gene: -; J gene: TRBJ1-1; V gene: TRBV7-9; clone size: many; CDR3 DNA: TGTGCCAGCAGCTTGGGGGGGGGGCGCGAAGGGACTGAAGCTTTCTTT; CDR3 protein: CASSLGGGREGTEAFF
D gene: -; J gene: TRBJ2-3; V gene: TRBV15; clone size: few; CDR3 DNA: TGTGCCACCAGCAGAGATGGGGCAGCTAGCACAGATACGCAGTATTTT; CDR3 protein: CATSRDGAASTDTQYF
D gene: TRBD2; J gene: TRBJ2-2; V gene: TRBV6-6; clone size: many; CDR3 DNA: TGTGCCAGCCTAACTAGCGGGAGTACCGGGGAGCTGTTTTTT; CDR3 protein: CASLTSGSTGELFF
D gene: TRBD2; J gene: TRBJ2-1; V gene: TRBV6-2/TRBV6-3; clone size: many; CDR3 DNA: TGTGCCAGCAGCCCTGGGACTAGCTTCCACAATGAGCAGTTCTTC; CDR3 protein: CASSPGTSFHNEQFF
D gene: TRBD1; J gene: TRBJ1-6; V gene: TRBV5-1; clone size: -; CDR3 DNA: TGCGCCAGCAGCTTGGATGGACAGGAGAATTCACACCTCCACTTT; CDR3 protein: CASSLDGQENSHLHF
D gene: TRBD1; J gene: TRBJ2-5; V gene: TRBV29-1; clone size: many; CDR3 DNA: TGCAGCGTTGGCCCAGGGGGCAGGGAGACCCAGTACTTC; CDR3 protein: CSVGPGGRETQYF
D gene: -; J gene: TRBJ2-1; V gene: TRBV6-1; clone size: many; CDR3 DNA: TGTGCCAGCAGTAACCGCGGGGAGGGGGACGTACGGTTCTTC; CDR3 protein: CASSNRGEGDVRFF
D gene: -; J gene: TRBJ2-7; V gene: TRBV4-1; clone size: many; CDR3 DNA: TGTGCCAGCAGCCAAGGGAACGAGCAGTACTTC; CDR3 protein: CASSQGNEQYF
D gene: -; J gene: TRBJ2-1; V gene: TRBV29-1; clone size: many; CDR3 DNA: TGCAGCGTTGCATCCTACAATGAGCAGTTCTTC; CDR3 protein: CSVASYNEQFF
D gene: -; J gene: TRBJ2-7; V gene: TRBV14; clone size: -; CDR3 DNA: TGTGCCAGCAGCCAAGGCCGTGGGGACGAGCAATGCTTC; CDR3 protein: CASSQGRGDEQCF
D gene: TRBD2; J gene: TRBJ2-1; V gene: TRBV6-2/TRBV6-3; clone size: -; CDR3 DNA: TGTGCCAGCAGTCCACGATCGACTAGCGGGAGACGGCAGCTCTTC; CDR3 protein: CASSPRSTSGRRQLF